The present TCR beta chain was sequenced within a study of blood T cell repertoires in COVID-19. Across the whole study: Sites across the United States, Italy and Spain contributed samples from acute and convalescent COVID-19. The analysed material was cDNA or gDNA that came from T cells, B-cell-depleted T cells, or PBMCs.

Germline V gene lookup returns CDR1 SGHVS and CDR2 FQNEAQ. CDR3 size: 17 residues. Trimming cost V 0 bases and J 3 bases, with 15 bases left between them. Per the authors' pipeline: Amplifying reference gene primers gave estimates of nucleated cell counts. Sequencing was performed with immunoSEQ multiplex PCR; in TCRdb, only in-frame clones are kept and a portion is missing. V and J calls and clone size follow that table, whereas D and trimming were derived from the DNA. This sample has approximately 220,000 clones, with about 88% found just once. The receptor was isolated from a man aged 45-60 years who had recovered from COVID-19. The material sequenced was peripheral blood. This chain links TRBV7-8 with TRBJ1-5, with D perhaps matching TRBD1 (5 bases). The CDR3 protein is CASSLAGSWGPNQPQHF. In DNA form, the CDR3 reads TGTGCCAGCAGCTTAGCAGGGTCATGGGGCCCCAATCAGCCCCAGCATTTT.